This TCR beta chain originates from a study of blood T cell repertoires in COVID-19. V lost 0 bases to trimming and J lost 5 bases; unmatched junction nucleotides: 5. The germline gives CDR1 MNHNS, CDR2 SASEGT. There are 16 residues in the CDR3. Original methodology: Scientists estimated how many nucleated cells there were by amplifying reference gene primers. Repertoires were generated with immunoSEQ multiplex PCR, while TCRdb's copy carries only in-frame clones and drops some. The DNA was the basis for D and trimming; V, J and clone size are from that table. This table holds just over 15,000 clones, 84% found once.

The chain combines TRBV6-1 with TRBJ2-5, with 11 nucleotides matching TRBD2. The TCR was taken from a human donor in a cohort sampled during active COVID-19. Sequencing was performed on peripheral blood. The CDR3 DNA sequence: TGTGCCAGCAGTGAAGCTAGCGGGGGGGGGAGCGAGACCCAGTACTTC. Translated: CASSEASGGGSETQYF.